The present TCR beta chain was sequenced within a study of T cells in Graves' hyperthyroidism and ophthalmopathy. With regard to this clonotype: It may be a read error: a sequence one base away is much more abundant.

Amplification of TCR beta CDR3 regions was performed using RNA transcripts as template. HTBI primers were the set used in a first-round RT-PCR of the TCR CDR3. MiXCR, run by TCRdb on the multiplex PCR reads, gives a single entry per CDR3 protein. The sample shows about 130,000 distinct CDR3 sequences, around 21% of them seen only once. With V trimmed by 5 bases and J by 10 bases, 13 bases remained unmatched. The CDR3 consists of 14 residues. The germline V gene encodes CDR1 MNHNS and CDR2 SASEGT. The sequenced material came from blood. The rearrangement links TRBV6-1 to TRBJ1-1; TRBD1 matches 7 bases. This sequence was found in a woman between 45 and 60 years old with Graves' hyperthyroidism that later progressed to Graves' ophthalmopathy. The chain's CDR3 is CASSPTGTPVVAFF. In nucleotides, the CDR3 is TGTGCCAGCAGTCCGACAGGGACTCCGGTTGTAGCTTTCTTT.